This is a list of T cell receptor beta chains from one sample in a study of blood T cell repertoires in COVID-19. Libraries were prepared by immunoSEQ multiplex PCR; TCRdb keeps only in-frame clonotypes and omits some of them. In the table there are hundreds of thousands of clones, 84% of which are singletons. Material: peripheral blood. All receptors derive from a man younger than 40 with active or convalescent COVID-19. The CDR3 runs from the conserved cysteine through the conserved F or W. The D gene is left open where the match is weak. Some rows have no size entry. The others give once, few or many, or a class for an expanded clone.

CDR3 DNA: TGTGCCAGCAGCGTAGAAGGGCGGGGACTCCCCTACGAGCAGTACTTC
CDR3 protein: CASSVEGRGLPYEQYF
D gene: NA
V gene: TRBV9
clone size: once
J gene: TRBJ2-7

CDR3 DNA: TGTGCCATCACACAGAGCTCCTACAATGAGCAGTTCTTC
CDR3 protein: CAITQSSYNEQFF
D gene: NA
V gene: TRBV28
clone size: NA
J gene: TRBJ2-1

CDR3 DNA: TGCAGCGTTGTCATCTCTGGAAACACCATATATTTT
CDR3 protein: CSVVISGNTIYF
D gene: NA
V gene: TRBV29-1
clone size: NA
J gene: TRBJ1-3

CDR3 DNA: TGTGCTAGTGGACGTGACAGGGGCAACGGGAGGCCACATACGCAGTATTTT
CDR3 protein: CASGRDRGNGRPHTQYF
D gene: NA
V gene: TRBV12-5
clone size: NA
J gene: TRBJ2-3

CDR3 DNA: TGTGCCAGCAGTGGGAGGGTGTACAATGAGCAGTTCTTC
CDR3 protein: CASSGRVYNEQFF
D gene: TRBD2
V gene: TRBV6-2/TRBV6-3
clone size: NA
J gene: TRBJ2-1

CDR3 DNA: TGTGCCACCAGTCCAGGGTCCTACGAGCAGTACTTC
CDR3 protein: CATSPGSYEQYF
D gene: NA
V gene: TRBV24-1
clone size: NA
J gene: TRBJ2-7

CDR3 DNA: TGTGCCAGCAGTTTGTGGCAGGGTCTTGGGACCCAGTACTTC
CDR3 protein: CASSLWQGLGTQYF
D gene: NA
V gene: TRBV28
clone size: NA
J gene: TRBJ2-5

CDR3 DNA: TGTGCCAGCAGCCTCCGGCTGGGCATGAACACTGAAGCTTTCTTT
CDR3 protein: CASSLRLGMNTEAFF
D gene: NA
V gene: TRBV7-6
clone size: NA
J gene: TRBJ1-1

CDR3 DNA: TGCGCCAGCAGTGAATACCGGGGGGGCCGGAGCACCGGGGAGCTGTTTTTT
CDR3 protein: CASSEYRGGRSTGELFF
D gene: TRBD2
V gene: TRBV10-2
clone size: NA
J gene: TRBJ2-2

CDR3 DNA: TGTGCCGGGGGACAGGATCACTATGGCTACACCTTC
CDR3 protein: CAGGQDHYGYTF
D gene: TRBD1
V gene: TRBV30
clone size: once
J gene: TRBJ1-2

CDR3 DNA: TGTGCCAGCAGCTTAGGCCCCCGATCCCGGGTGGCTTTCTTT
CDR3 protein: CASSLGPRSRVAFF
D gene: NA
V gene: TRBV7-2
clone size: few
J gene: TRBJ1-1

CDR3 DNA: TGTGCCAGCAGTTTACGGAGGGCGAACACCGGGGAGCTGTTTTTT
CDR3 protein: CASSLRRANTGELFF
D gene: NA
V gene: TRBV27
clone size: NA
J gene: TRBJ2-2

CDR3 DNA: TGTGCCAGCAGTGAAGGACAGGGATCCTACAATGAGCAGTTCTTC
CDR3 protein: CASSEGQGSYNEQFF
D gene: TRBD1
V gene: TRBV6-4
clone size: NA
J gene: TRBJ2-1

CDR3 DNA: TGCAGCGTTGAAGGGGACAGCTACTATGGCTACACCTTC
CDR3 protein: CSVEGDSYYGYTF
D gene: TRBD1
V gene: TRBV29-1
clone size: NA
J gene: TRBJ1-2

CDR3 DNA: TGTGCCAGCAGCCCCCGACTAGCGGGAGGTTACAATGAGCAGTTCTTC
CDR3 protein: CASSPRLAGGYNEQFF
D gene: TRBD2
V gene: TRBV9
clone size: once
J gene: TRBJ2-1

CDR3 DNA: TGTGCCAGCAGTTCGCGGCGCAAGGCTCACTACGAGCAGTACTTC
CDR3 protein: CASSSRRKAHYEQYF
D gene: NA
V gene: TRBV6-5
clone size: NA
J gene: TRBJ2-7